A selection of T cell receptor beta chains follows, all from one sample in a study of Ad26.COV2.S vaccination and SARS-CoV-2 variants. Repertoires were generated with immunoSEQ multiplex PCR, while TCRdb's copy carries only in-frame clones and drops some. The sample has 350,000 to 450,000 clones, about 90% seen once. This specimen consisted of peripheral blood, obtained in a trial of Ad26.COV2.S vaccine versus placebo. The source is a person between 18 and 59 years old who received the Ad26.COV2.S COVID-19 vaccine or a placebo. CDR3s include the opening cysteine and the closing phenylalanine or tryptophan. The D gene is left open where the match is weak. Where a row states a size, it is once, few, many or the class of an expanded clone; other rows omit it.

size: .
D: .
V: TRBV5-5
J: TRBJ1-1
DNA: TGTGCCAGCAGCTGGACGCGGAGCCCTCTCCCTGAAGCTTTCTTT
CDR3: CASSWTRSPLPEAFF

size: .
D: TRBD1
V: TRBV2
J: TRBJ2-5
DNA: TGTGCCAGCAGTGTACGGCACCTGGGACAGGGAAAAGAGACCCAGTACTTC
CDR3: CASSVRHLGQGKETQYF

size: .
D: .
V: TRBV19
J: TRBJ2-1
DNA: TGTGCCAGTAGTATAGTCTGGGGGGCGCTTAATGAGCAGTTCTTC
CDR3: CASSIVWGALNEQFF

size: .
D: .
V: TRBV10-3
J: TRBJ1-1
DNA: TGTGCCATCAGTGACCCTGGGGGAGGGGACACTGAAGCTTTCTTT
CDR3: CAISDPGGGDTEAFF

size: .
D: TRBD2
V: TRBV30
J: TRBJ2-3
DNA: TGTGCCGGATACACGAGGGGCGGGGGGGCTAATACGCAGTATTTT
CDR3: CAGYTRGGGANTQYF

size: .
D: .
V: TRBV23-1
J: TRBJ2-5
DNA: TGCGCCAGGGCGGGGCGTACCCGCCTAGAGACCCAGTACTTC
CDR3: CARAGRTRLETQYF

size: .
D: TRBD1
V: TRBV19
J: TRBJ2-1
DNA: TGTGCCAGTAGTATCGGACAGGTCAATGAGCAGTTCTTC
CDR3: CASSIGQVNEQFF

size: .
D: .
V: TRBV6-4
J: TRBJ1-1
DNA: TGTGCCAGCAGAGAGGAACATTTAGTGGGCACTGAAGCTTTCTTT
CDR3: CASREEHLVGTEAFF

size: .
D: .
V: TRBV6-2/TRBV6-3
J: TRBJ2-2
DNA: TGTGCCAGCAGTTACTCGATCGGGGAGCTGTTTTTT
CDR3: CASSYSIGELFF

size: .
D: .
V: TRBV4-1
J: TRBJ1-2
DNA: TGCGCCAGCAGCCACGACGGGTTTTCGGGGAACTATGGCTACACCTTC
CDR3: CASSHDGFSGNYGYTF

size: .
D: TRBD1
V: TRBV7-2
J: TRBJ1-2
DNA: TGTGCCAGCAGCTCCTCCGTTACGACAGGGAATGGCTACACCTTC
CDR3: CASSSSVTTGNGYTF

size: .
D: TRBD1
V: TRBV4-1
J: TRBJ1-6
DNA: TGCGCCAGCAGCCTAAGGGACAGACGGGGAAGCTCCTATAATTCACCCCTCCACTTT
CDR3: CASSLRDRRGSSYNSPLHF

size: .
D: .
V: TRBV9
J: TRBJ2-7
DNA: TGTGCCAGCAGCGTAGCTCATATCGCCGGCGAGCAGTACTTC
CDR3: CASSVAHIAGEQYF

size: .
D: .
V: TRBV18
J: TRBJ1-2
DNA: TGTGCCAGCTCACCATCAGGGGAGGTGGCTAACTATGGCTACACCTTC
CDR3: CASSPSGEVANYGYTF

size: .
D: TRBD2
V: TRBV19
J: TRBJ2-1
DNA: TGTGCCAGTAGTAGCCCTGGACTAGCGGGGGGACAGTTCTTC
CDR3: CASSSPGLAGGQFF

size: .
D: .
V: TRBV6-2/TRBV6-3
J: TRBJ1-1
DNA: TGTGCCAGCAGTTACTCGATCTTACAGGAAGCTTTCTTT
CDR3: CASSYSILQEAFF

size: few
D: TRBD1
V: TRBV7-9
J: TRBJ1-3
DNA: TGTGCCAGCAGCTCCGGGACAGTTGGAAACACCATATATTTT
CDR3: CASSSGTVGNTIYF

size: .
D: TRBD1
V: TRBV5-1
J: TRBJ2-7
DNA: TGCGCCAGCAGCTTCGGACAGGCGAGCTACGAGCAGTACTTC
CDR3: CASSFGQASYEQYF

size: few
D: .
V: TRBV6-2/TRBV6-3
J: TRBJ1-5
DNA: TGTGCCAGCAGCGATGGACCGTCCAATAGCAATCAGCCCCAGCATTTT
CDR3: CASSDGPSNSNQPQHF

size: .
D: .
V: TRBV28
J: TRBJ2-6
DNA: TGTGCCAGCAGTTCAGTCGGGGGCGTCCCCCCTCTTGAGGCCAACGTCCTGACTTTC
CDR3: CASSSVGGVPPLEANVLTF

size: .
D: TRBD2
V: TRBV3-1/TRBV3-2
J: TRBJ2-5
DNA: TGTGCCAGCAGCCAAGATTCGCTAGCGGGGGAGCCCGGTTCCCAGTACTTC
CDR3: CASSQDSLAGEPGSQYF

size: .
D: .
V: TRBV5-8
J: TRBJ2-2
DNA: TGTGCCAGCAGCCCCATTCCGGAGGGGCGATTGAACACCGGGGAGCTGTTTTTT
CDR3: CASSPIPEGRLNTGELFF

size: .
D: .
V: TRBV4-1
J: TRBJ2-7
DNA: TGCGCCAGCAGCCAAAACCCTGGAGTGGAGGGATACGAGCAGTACTTC
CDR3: CASSQNPGVEGYEQYF

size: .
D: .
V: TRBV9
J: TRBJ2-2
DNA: TGTGCCAGCAGCTCCTCGGCGCAGGGTACCGGGGAGCTGTTTTTT
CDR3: CASSSSAQGTGELFF

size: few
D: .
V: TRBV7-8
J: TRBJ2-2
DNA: TGTGCCAGCAGCTTACACGAAAACACCGGGGAGCTGTTTTTT
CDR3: CASSLHENTGELFF

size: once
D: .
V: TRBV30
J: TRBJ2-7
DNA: TGTGCCTGGAGTCCCAACCCGACCGGGGTGTCCTACGAGCAGTACTTC
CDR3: CAWSPNPTGVSYEQYF

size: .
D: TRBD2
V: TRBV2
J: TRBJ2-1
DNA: TGTGCCAGCAGTGAACCTAGCGGGGGACCCGGGAATGAGCAGTTCTTC
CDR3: CASSEPSGGPGNEQFF

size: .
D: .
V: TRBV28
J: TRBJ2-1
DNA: TGTGCCAGCAGTCAGACCCTTGAGCAGTTCTTC
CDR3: CASSQTLEQFF

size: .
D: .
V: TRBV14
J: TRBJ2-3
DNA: TGTGCCAGCAGCCAAGACTTTGTCAATACGCAGTATTTT
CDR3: CASSQDFVNTQYF

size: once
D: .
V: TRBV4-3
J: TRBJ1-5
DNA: TGCGCCAGCAGCCAAGTCGCAGGGAAGGTTAGTACTGAACAGCCCCAGCATTTT
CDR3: CASSQVAGKVSTEQPQHF

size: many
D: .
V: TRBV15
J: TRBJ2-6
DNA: TGTGCCACCAGCGGGACGGTGGACTCTGGGGCCAACGTCCTGACTTTC
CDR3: CATSGTVDSGANVLTF

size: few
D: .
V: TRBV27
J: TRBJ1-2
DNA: TGTGCCAGCAGCCGTCTCGGGACTCCTGGCTACACCTTC
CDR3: CASSRLGTPGYTF

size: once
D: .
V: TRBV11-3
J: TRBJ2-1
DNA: TGTGCCAGCAGCTCGGGACACAACTCCTACAATGAGCAGTTCTTC
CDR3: CASSSGHNSYNEQFF

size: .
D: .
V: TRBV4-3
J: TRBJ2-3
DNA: TGCGCCAGCAGCCAAGACAGGGGCACAGATACGCAGTATTTT
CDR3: CASSQDRGTDTQYF

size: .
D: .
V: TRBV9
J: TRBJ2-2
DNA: TGTGCCAGCAGCGTAGTAGGGTATGGCACCGGGGAGCTGTTTTTT
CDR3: CASSVVGYGTGELFF

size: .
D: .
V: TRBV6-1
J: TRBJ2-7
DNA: TGTGCCAGCAGTGACAGCGGGTGGACCTACGAGCAGTACTTC
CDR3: CASSDSGWTYEQYF

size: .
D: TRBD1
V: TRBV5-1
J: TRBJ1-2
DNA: TGCGCCAGCAGCTTAATAGTGACAGGGGGAGGACAAGGCTACACCTTC
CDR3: CASSLIVTGGGQGYTF

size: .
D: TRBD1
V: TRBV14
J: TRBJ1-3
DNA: TGTGCCAGCAGCCAAGTGGACAGGGGGGCTGGAAACACCATATATTTT
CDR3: CASSQVDRGAGNTIYF

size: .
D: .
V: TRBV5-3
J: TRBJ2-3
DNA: TGTGCCAGAAGCTTGCGTGCTAGCGCCAGCACAGATACGCAGTATTTT
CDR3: CARSLRASASTDTQYF

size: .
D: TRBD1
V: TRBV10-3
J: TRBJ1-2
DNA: TGTGCCATCAGCCGGACAGGGTTAAAAGGCTACACCTTC
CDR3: CAISRTGLKGYTF

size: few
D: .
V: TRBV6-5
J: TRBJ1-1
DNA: TGTGCCAGCAGTTACTTAGGCTCTAGAGCTTTCTTT
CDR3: CASSYLGSRAFF

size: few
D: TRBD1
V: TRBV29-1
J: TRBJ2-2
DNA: TGCAGCGTCACAGGGGGCACCGGGGAGCTGTTTTTT
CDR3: CSVTGGTGELFF